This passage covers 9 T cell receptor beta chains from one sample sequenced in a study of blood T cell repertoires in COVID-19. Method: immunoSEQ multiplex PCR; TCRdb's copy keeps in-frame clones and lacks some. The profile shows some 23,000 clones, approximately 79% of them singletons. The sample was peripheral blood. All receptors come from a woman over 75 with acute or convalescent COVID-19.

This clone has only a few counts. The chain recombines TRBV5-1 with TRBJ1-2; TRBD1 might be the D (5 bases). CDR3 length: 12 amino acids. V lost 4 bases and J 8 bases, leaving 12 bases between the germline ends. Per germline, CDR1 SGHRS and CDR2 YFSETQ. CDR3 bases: TGCGCCAGCAGCGGGGACGGAGGGGGCTACACCTTC. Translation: CASSGDGGGYTF.

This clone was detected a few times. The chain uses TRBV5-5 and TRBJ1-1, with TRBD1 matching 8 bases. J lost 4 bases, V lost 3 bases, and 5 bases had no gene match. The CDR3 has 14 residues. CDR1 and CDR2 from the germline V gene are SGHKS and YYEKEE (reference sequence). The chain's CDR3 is CASSYRGESTEAFF. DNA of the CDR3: TGTGCCAGCAGCTACAGGGGGGAGAGCACTGAAGCTTTCTTT.

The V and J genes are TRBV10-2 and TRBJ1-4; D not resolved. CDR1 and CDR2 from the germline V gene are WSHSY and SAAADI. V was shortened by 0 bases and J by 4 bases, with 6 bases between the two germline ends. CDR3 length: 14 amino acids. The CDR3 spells CASSESTHNEKLFF. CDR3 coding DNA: TGCGCCAGCAGTGAGTCGACTCATAATGAAAAACTGTTTTTT.

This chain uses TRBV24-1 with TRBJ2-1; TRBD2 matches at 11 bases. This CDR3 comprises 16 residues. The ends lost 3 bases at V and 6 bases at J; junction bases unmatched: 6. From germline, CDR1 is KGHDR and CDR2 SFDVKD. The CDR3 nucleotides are TGTGCCACCAGTGATCCGACTAGCGGGAAACGCAATGAGCAGTTCTTC. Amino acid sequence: CATSDPTSGKRNEQFF.

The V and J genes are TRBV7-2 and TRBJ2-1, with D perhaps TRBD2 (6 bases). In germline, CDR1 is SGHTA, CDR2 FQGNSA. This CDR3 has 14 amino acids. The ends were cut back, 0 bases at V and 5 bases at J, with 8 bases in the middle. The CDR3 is CASSLAGLDNEQFF. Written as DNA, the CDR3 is TGTGCCAGCAGCTTAGCGGGACTTGACAATGAGCAGTTCTTC. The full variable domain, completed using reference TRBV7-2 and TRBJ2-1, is GAGVSQSPSNKVTEKGKDVELRCDPISGHTALYWYRQSLGQGLEFLIYFQGNSAPDKSGLPSDRFSAERTGGSVSTLTIQRTQQEDSAVYLCASSLAGLDNEQFFGPGTRLTVL.

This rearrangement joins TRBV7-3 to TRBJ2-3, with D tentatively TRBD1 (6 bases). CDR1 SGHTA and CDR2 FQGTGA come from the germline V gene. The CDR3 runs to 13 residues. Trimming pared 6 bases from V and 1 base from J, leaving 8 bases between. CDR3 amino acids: CASRYRGTDTQYF. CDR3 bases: TGTGCCAGCAGGTACAGGGGCACAGATACGCAGTATTTT.

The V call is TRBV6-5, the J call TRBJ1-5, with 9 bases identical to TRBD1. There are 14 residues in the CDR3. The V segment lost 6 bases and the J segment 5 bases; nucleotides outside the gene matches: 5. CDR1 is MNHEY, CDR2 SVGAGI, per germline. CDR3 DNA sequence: TGTGCCAGCAGGAGGGACAGGGAAGATCAGCCCCAGCATTTT. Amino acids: CASRRDREDQPQHF.

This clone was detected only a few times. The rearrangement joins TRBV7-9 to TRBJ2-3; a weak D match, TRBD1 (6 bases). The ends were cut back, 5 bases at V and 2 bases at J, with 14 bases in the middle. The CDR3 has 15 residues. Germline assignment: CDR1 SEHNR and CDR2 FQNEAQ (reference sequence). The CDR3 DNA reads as TGTGCCAGCAGCAGATGGACAGCTACCACAGATACGCAGTATTTT. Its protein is CASSRWTATTDTQYF.

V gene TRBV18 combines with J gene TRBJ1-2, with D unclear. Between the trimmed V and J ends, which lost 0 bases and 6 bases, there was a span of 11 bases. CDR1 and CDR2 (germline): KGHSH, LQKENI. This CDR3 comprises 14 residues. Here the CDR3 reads CASSPPYEEDGYTF. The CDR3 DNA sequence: TGTGCCAGCTCACCACCATACGAGGAGGATGGCTACACCTTC.